One and the same sample provided the 20 T cell receptor beta chains below, sequenced in a study of T cells after yellow fever vaccination. MiXCR was run by TCRdb on the 5' RACE reads, yielding one entry per CDR3 protein. The table shows over 250,000 distinct CDR3 sequences, with about 4% occurring only once. The material sequenced was PBMCs, taken 5 days after the yellow fever booster vaccination. These TCRs come from a man between 18 and 29 years old who received the YFV17D yellow fever vaccine.

This rearrangement joins TRBV12-3 or TRBV12-4 to TRBJ2-1; maybe TRBD2 (7 bases). CDR3 size: 15 residues. The ends were cut back, 1 base at V and 7 bases at J, with 14 bases in the middle. CDR3 DNA sequence: TGTGCCAGCAGTTTAGAGGGGGGGCGATGGAATGAGCAGTTCTTC. It codes for CASSLEGGRWNEQFF.

This clonotype was picked up many times. The rearrangement joins TRBV12-3 or TRBV12-4 to TRBJ1-1; a possible D gene is TRBD1 (6 bases). With 5 bases removed from V and 0 bases from J, the gap between germline ends came to 16 bases. The length of the CDR3 is 16 residues. CDR3 sequence (DNA): TGTGCCAGCAGTCCCAGATCTGGGGGCATGAACACTGAAGCTTTCTTT. Its protein product is CASSPRSGGMNTEAFF.

In this sample, this clonotype turned up many times. The chain has TRBV7-2 and TRBJ2-1, with 11 positions matching TRBD1. Germline V lookup: CDR1 SGHTA, CDR2 FQGNSA. The J segment lost 7 bases and the V segment lost 7 bases, leaving 6 bases of the junction unmatched. CDR3 length: 14 residues. This chain's CDR3 is CASKGQGALNEQFF. The CDR3 nucleotides read TGTGCCAGCAAAGGACAGGGGGCGCTTAATGAGCAGTTCTTC.

This clonotype occurred a few times. This rearrangement joins TRBV2 to TRBJ2-2; no clear D gene. The V gene lost 1 base and the J gene lost 3 bases, with 6 bases spanning the gap. CDR1 is SNHLY and CDR2 is FYNNEI in the germline V gene. The CDR3 is made up of 14 amino acids. In DNA form, the CDR3 reads TGTGCCAGCAGTGAAGTGCTAGACACCGGGGAGCTGTTTTTT. Amino acids: CASSEVLDTGELFF.

This clonotype was found a few times. This chain links TRBV5-4 with TRBJ2-2; TRBD2 aligns across 12 bases. The CDR3 spans 16 residues. Germline V CDR1 and CDR2: SGHNT, YYREEE (reference sequence). The trim removed 3 bases at V and 3 bases at J, leaving 3 bases unmatched. CDR3: CASSSRTSGDTGELFF. The CDR3, as DNA: TGTGCCAGCAGCTCCAGGACTAGCGGGGACACCGGGGAGCTGTTTTTT. The full variable domain, its missing parts supplied by reference TRBV5-4 and TRBJ2-2, is ETGVTQSPTHLIKTRGQQVTLRCSSQSGHNTVSWYQQALGQGPQFIFQYYREEENGRGNFPPRFSGLQFPNYSSELNVNALELDDSALYLCASSSRTSGDTGELFFGEGSRLTVL.

This rearrangement joins TRBV7-9 to TRBJ2-6; D may correspond to TRBD1 or TRBD2 (6 bases each). V lost 4 bases and J lost 4, with 11 bases in between. In germline, CDR1 is SEHNR, CDR2 FQNEAQ (reference sequence). The CDR3 is made up of 15 amino acids. In DNA, the CDR3 is TGTGCCAGCAGCTATCGGGGGCTCGGGGCCAACGTCCTGACTTTC. This codes for CASSYRGLGANVLTF.

J is TRBJ2-5 and V is TRBV7-8; perhaps TRBD1 as D (5 bases). Trimming cost V 5 bases and J 3 bases, with 13 bases left between them. Germline V lookup: CDR1 SGHVS, CDR2 FQNEAQ. The CDR3 is made up of 14 amino acids. The CDR3 coding sequence is TGTGCCAGCAGCCGAAGGGGTAGGGAAGAGACCCAGTACTTC. Translating gives CASSRRGREETQYF.

The V and J genes are TRBV5-1 and TRBJ1-2; D unclear. Germline-derived CDR1 and CDR2 are SGHRS and YFSETQ. CDR3 length equals 15 residues. The V gene lost 4 bases and the J gene lost 0 bases, with 13 bases spanning the gap. The CDR3 protein is CASSPDTSANYGYTF. For the CDR3, the DNA is TGCGCCAGCAGCCCGGATACTTCAGCTAACTATGGCTACACCTTC.

This clonotype has more than one count but fewer than ten. The chain carries TRBV25-1 and TRBJ1-1; D is unresolved. The germline V and J ends were trimmed by 4 bases and 4 bases, with 13 bases remaining between them. CDR1 and CDR2 from the germline V gene are MGHDK and SYGVNS. There are 14 residues in the CDR3. The CDR3 DNA follows: TGTGCCAGCAGTGTATTTCGGGAGGTCACTGAAGCTTTCTTT. It yields the protein CASSVFREVTEAFF.

This chain connects TRBV28 to TRBJ1-2; possible D gene TRBD1, 5 bases. CDR3 size: 13 residues. Trimming left V 7 bases short and J 8 bases short, with 17 bases between. Germline V gene sequence: CDR1 MDHEN, CDR2 SYDVKM. The CDR3 loop is CASNVQGIGGYTF. The CDR3 nucleotides are TGTGCCAGCAACGTTCAGGGAATTGGGGGCTACACCTTC.

This clonotype was seen at least ten times. The chain uses TRBV5-5 and TRBJ2-1; D unclear. Trimming shortened V by 0 bases and J by 0 bases, and 7 bases separated the two germline ends. The CDR3 runs 15 residues. Germline V lookup: CDR1 SGHKS, CDR2 YYEKEE (reference sequence). DNA for the CDR3: TGTGCCAGCAGCTTGGGAGGCCCCTCCTACAATGAGCAGTTCTTC. Its translation is CASSLGGPSYNEQFF.

This clonotype came up many times. The chain uses TRBV6-5 and TRBJ2-1, with 9 bases aligning to TRBD2. Germline CDR1 is MNHEY and CDR2 is SVGAGI. This CDR3 contains 15 residues. V was pared by 2 bases and J by 9 bases, with 8 bases of the junction left unmatched. The DNA of the CDR3 is TGTGCCAGCAGTTACGGGGGACTAGCTGGAAGTGAGCAGTTCTTC. Translated: CASSYGGLAGSEQFF.

The CDR3 DNA reads TGTGCCAGCAGCCAAGAACCGAATCAGCCCCAGCATTTT. It encodes CASSQEPNQPQHF. V is TRBV3-1 and J is TRBJ1-5; D call uncertain. Germline V gene sequence: CDR1 LGHDT, CDR2 YNNKEL (reference sequence). Trimming took 0 bases from V and 4 from J, leaving 4 bases between them. The CDR3 has 13 amino acids.

This clonotype was counted between two and nine times. Being one base from a much bigger clone, this may be a read error. This chain uses TRBV20-1 with TRBJ1-1; possible D gene TRBD1, 5 bases. Per the germline V gene, CDR1 is DFQATT and CDR2 is SNEGSKA (reference sequence). V lost 3 bases and J lost 3, with 14 bases in between. CDR3 length: 14 residues. This chain's CDR3 is CSARPGGAYTEAFF. In nucleotides, the CDR3 is TGCAGTGCTAGGCCCGGAGGGGCATACACTGAAGCTTTCTTT.

This chain joins TRBV6-1 and TRBJ2-3; D not certain. The CDR3 spans 12 residues. Trimming took off 7 bases at V and 0 bases at J, with 5 bases between the two ends. Germline V gives CDR1 MNHNS, CDR2 SASEGT. CDR3 nucleotides: TGTGCCAGCATGATGAGCACAGATACGCAGTATTTT. It codes for CASMMSTDTQYF.

This clonotype turned up a few times. V usage is TRBV7-9 and J usage is TRBJ1-1; D gene ambiguous. The CDR3 runs to 11 residues. V was trimmed by 2 bases and J by 6 bases, leaving 4 bases between them. Germline V gives CDR1 SEHNR, CDR2 FQNEAQ (reference sequence). The CDR3 protein is CASSLSSEAFF. CDR3 sequence (DNA): TGTGCCAGCAGCTTATCGTCTGAAGCTTTCTTT.

The chain links TRBV9 to TRBJ2-1; the D is unclear. Germline-derived CDR1 and CDR2 are SGDLS and YYNGEE. Trimming removed 0 bases from V and 6 bases from J, with 10 bases in between. The CDR3 has 14 residues. Here the CDR3 reads CASSVEVSPNEQFF. Here the CDR3 DNA reads TGTGCCAGCAGCGTAGAGGTCAGTCCCAATGAGCAGTTCTTC.

V gene TRBV5-1 combines with J gene TRBJ2-3, with TRBD2 identical over 7 bases. Germline assignment: CDR1 SGHRS and CDR2 YFSETQ. V lost 0 bases, J lost 2 bases, and 6 bases stayed unmatched. The CDR3 length is 16 residues. CDR3: CASSLDSLATTDTQYF. In DNA form, the CDR3 reads TGCGCCAGCAGCTTGGACTCACTAGCGACCACAGATACGCAGTATTTT.

The sample holds a few counts of this clonotype. The chain carries TRBV7-2 and TRBJ1-4; weak D call: TRBD1 (6 bases). The germline V gene encodes CDR1 SGHTA and CDR2 FQGNSA. The V gene lost 6 bases and the J gene lost 4 bases, with 15 bases spanning the gap. This CDR3 is built from 15 residues. In DNA form, the CDR3 reads TGTGCCAGCAGTCGCGCAAGGGGGAGTAATGAAAAACTGTTTTTT. This sequence encodes CASSRARGSNEKLFF.

This clonotype turned up a few times. The genes are TRBV7-2 and TRBJ2-1; unclear D gene. V lost 2 bases and J lost 5, with 10 bases in between. This CDR3 region has 14 residues. CDR1 SGHTA and CDR2 FQGNSA come from the germline V gene. The CDR3 DNA reads TGTGCCAGCAGCTTAAGCGCTCCCCACAATGAGCAGTTCTTC. Protein product: CASSLSAPHNEQFF.